The sequence of this TCR beta chain was determined in a study of T cells expressing NK-cell markers. Across the study: Source material for TCR beta repertoires consisted of sorted CD3+CD56+NKG2C+, CD3+CD56+NKG2C- and CD3+CD56-NKG2C+ T cells. Study-wide findings and caveats: The dominant NKG2C+ clonotypes represented roughly 1.0-7.5% of CD8+ T cells in over 5 donors.

CDR1 is SGHDT, CDR2 YYEEEE, per germline. This CDR3 region has 13 residues. As regards this clonotype: Its target is not known.

TCR beta cDNA was made by 5'RACE template switching with UMIs. From its re-call of the 5' RACE reads, TCRdb lists each CDR3 protein once, without DNA. The sample totals hundreds of thousands of distinct CDR3 sequences. The origin of this receptor is a woman between 18 and 70 years old in good health. The chain joins TRBV5-6 to TRBJ1-4. The sample comprised blood T cells: a sorted CD56 or NKG2C T cell subset, CD4+ or CD8+ T cells, or bulk PBMC T cells (not recorded which). CDR3 sequence: CASSRVTNEKLFF. Together with reference TRBV5-6 and TRBJ1-4, the CDR3 gives the full variable domain: DAGVTQSPTHLIKTRGQQVTLRCSPKSGHDTVSWYQQALGQGPQFIFQYYEEEERQRGNFPDRFSGHQFPNYSSELNVNALLLGDSALYLCASSRVTNEKLFFGSGTQLSVL.